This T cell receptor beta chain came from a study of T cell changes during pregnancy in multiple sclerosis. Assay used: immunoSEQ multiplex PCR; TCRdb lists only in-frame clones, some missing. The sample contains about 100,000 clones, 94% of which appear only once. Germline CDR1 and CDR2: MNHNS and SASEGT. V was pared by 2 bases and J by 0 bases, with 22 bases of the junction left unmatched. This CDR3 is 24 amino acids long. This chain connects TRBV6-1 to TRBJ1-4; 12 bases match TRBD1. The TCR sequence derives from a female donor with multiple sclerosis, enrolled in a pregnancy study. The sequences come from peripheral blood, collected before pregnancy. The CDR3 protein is CASSEPRHLRGTGGFKATNEKLFF. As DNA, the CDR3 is TGTGCCAGCAGTGAACCTCGACATCTACGGGGGACAGGGGGCTTTAAGGCAACTAATGAAAAACTGTTTTTT.